These 15 T cell receptor beta chains share one sample of origin, sequenced in a study of cytomegalovirus exposure and HLA in healthy donors. PCR employed 60 Vbeta and 13 Jbeta primers. Measured with immunoSEQ multiplex PCR; TCRdb has only the in-frame clones, and not every one. This sample has just under 95,000 clones, with roughly 86% found just once. The sequenced sample consisted of PBMCs. The receptors shown here come from a woman aged 18-29 years in good health and CMV-seropositive.

V and J are TRBV28 and TRBJ2-2, with 15 bases matching TRBD2. Germline CDR1 reads MDHEN; CDR2 reads SYDVKM. The CDR3 runs 16 residues. V lost 4 bases, J lost 4 bases, and 1 base stayed unmatched. The CDR3 DNA follows: TGTGCCAGCAGTTGGGGACTAGCGGGAGGCACCGGGGAGCTGTTTTTT. This codes for CASSWGLAGGTGELFF.

This clone has just one count. This chain connects TRBV13 to TRBJ2-2, with a weak D call TRBD2 (5 bases). This CDR3 contains 15 residues. Deletions cut 5 bases from V and 7 bases from J, with 17 bases between. Germline-derived CDR1 and CDR2 are PRHDT and FYEKMQ (reference sequence). CDR3: CASSLRTRGIGELFF. The DNA for the CDR3 is TGTGCCAGCAGCCTTCGGACTCGGGGAATCGGGGAGCTGTTTTTT. The variable domain in full, with the rest retrieved from reference TRBV13 and TRBJ2-2, is AAGVIQSPRHLIKEKRETATLKCYPIPRHDTVYWYQQGPGQDPQFLISFYEKMQSDKGSIPDRFSAQQFSDYHSELNMSSLELGDSALYFCASSLRTRGIGELFFGEGSRLTVL.

This clone was recorded once. The V gene is TRBV5-6, the J gene TRBJ2-3; tentatively, D is TRBD1 (6 bases). This CDR3 spans 14 amino acids. The V gene's germline CDR1 is SGHDT and CDR2 YYEEEE. V lost 2 bases, J lost 5 bases, and 12 bases lay in between. This CDR3 reads CASSFDTGIDTQYF. The CDR3 nucleotides are TGTGCCAGCAGCTTTGATACAGGGATAGATACGCAGTATTTT.

The chain is built from TRBV9 and TRBJ1-2, with 8 bases fitting TRBD1. The germline V gene encodes CDR1 SGDLS and CDR2 YYNGEE. CDR3 length equals 15 residues. Trimming at V came to 3 bases and at J to 8 bases, leaving 12 bases not matched to a gene. CDR3 DNA: TGTGCCAGCAGCGAAAGGGGAGACAGGGGTTGGGGCTACACCTTC. Its protein product is CASSERGDRGWGYTF.

The CDR3 bases are TGTGCCATCAGCCGCATCGACAGCTACGAGCAGTACTTC. This codes for CAISRIDSYEQYF. The chain is built from TRBV10-3 and TRBJ2-7, with a possible D match to TRBD1 (5 bases). CDR1 ENHRY and CDR2 SYGVKD come from the germline V gene. This CDR3 contains 13 residues. The V end lost 6 bases, the J end lost 3 bases, and 12 bases lay between the germline ends.

The chain couples TRBV29-1 to TRBJ1-1, with TRBD1 matching over 10 bases. The CDR3 has 14 amino acids. J was trimmed by 2 bases and V by 5 bases; bases with no gene match: 5. Germline V gene data show CDR1 as SQVTM and CDR2 as ANQGSEA. CDR3 coding DNA: TGCAGCGTTAGCGGACAGGGGGAAAACACTGAAGCTTTCTTT. It encodes CSVSGQGENTEAFF. The complete variable domain, with remaining parts taken from reference TRBV29-1 and TRBJ1-1, reads SAVISQKPSRDICQRGTSLTIQCQVDSQVTMMFWYRQQPGQSLTLIATANQGSEATYESGFVIDKFPISRPNLTFSTLTVSNMSPEDSSIYLCSVSGQGENTEAFFGQGTRLTVV.

The genes are TRBV29-1 and TRBJ2-1; 13 nucleotides match TRBD2. This CDR3 region has 14 residues. Per germline, CDR1 SQVTM and CDR2 ANQGSEA. V was pared by 7 bases and J by 7 bases, with 7 bases of the junction left unmatched. The CDR3 DNA is TGCAGCGGCGCCGGACTAGCGGGGGAGAATGAGCAGTTCTTC. It yields the protein CSGAGLAGENEQFF.

The chain combines TRBV14 with TRBJ2-3; 8 positions agree with TRBD1. CDR1 and CDR2 from the germline V gene are SGHDN and FVKESK. The V segment lost 4 bases and the J segment 1 base; nucleotides outside the gene matches: 10. The CDR3 extends over 17 amino acids. The CDR3 DNA is TGTGCCAGCAGCCCGAGACAGGGGATATTCGGCACAGATACGCAGTATTTT. It codes for CASSPRQGIFGTDTQYF.

The V and J genes are TRBV7-2 and TRBJ1-2, with D tentatively TRBD1 (5 bases). V lost 1 base and J lost 5, with 11 bases in between. The length of the CDR3 is 14 residues. In germline, CDR1 is SGHTA, CDR2 FQGNSA. The CDR3 loop is CASSLGGVPYGYTF. DNA for the CDR3: TGTGCCAGCAGCTTAGGGGGGGTGCCTTATGGCTACACCTTC.

This chain joins TRBV30 and TRBJ1-4, with TRBD1 identical over 9 bases. The CDR3 has 18 residues. Germline loops: CDR1 GTSNPN, CDR2 SVGIG (reference sequence). Trimming removed 8 bases from V and 4 bases from J; junction bases left unmatched: 20. In DNA, the CDR3 is TGTGCCCACCCGATAGGACAGGGGAATATCAGGCTTAATGAAAAACTGTTTTTT. Translated, it gives CAHPIGQGNIRLNEKLFF.

There are a few counts of this clone. This chain joins TRBV7-2 and TRBJ1-5; D is uncertain. CDR3 length equals 15 residues. V was cut by 5 bases and J by 0 bases, with 11 bases left in between. Germline lookup yields CDR1 SGHTA and CDR2 FQGNSA. The DNA for the CDR3 is TGTGCCAGCAGCCCGCTTCGGGGTAGCAATCAGCCCCAGCATTTT. This encodes CASSPLRGSNQPQHF.

This clone has a handful of counts. The rearrangement joins TRBV4-1 to TRBJ1-2, with 8 bases matching TRBD1. This CDR3 region has 14 residues. Germline V CDR1 and CDR2: MGHRA, YSYEKL. V was clipped by 2 bases and J by 4 bases; unmatched bases: 3. CDR3 region: CASSQSTGVYGYTF. The DNA of the CDR3 is TGCGCCAGCAGCCAATCGACAGGGGTCTATGGCTACACCTTC.

The rearrangement uses TRBV7-9 and TRBJ2-2, with a tentative D call TRBD1 (5 bases). The germline CDR1 and CDR2 sequences are SEHNR and FQNEAQ (reference sequence). V shed 4 bases and J shed 11 bases, with 17 bases lying between them. This CDR3 has 14 residues. CDR3: CASSSPNAGIELFF. CDR3 DNA sequence: TGTGCCAGCAGCTCCCCGAATGCAGGGATCGAGCTGTTTTTT.

J is TRBJ1-6 and V is TRBV28, with 7 bases identical to TRBD1. Germline CDR1 MDHEN, CDR2 SYDVKM. J lost 10 bases, V lost 5 bases, and 5 bases had no gene match. The CDR3 contains 13 residues. This chain's CDR3 is CASSTGQVSPLHF. As DNA, the CDR3 is TGTGCCAGCAGTACCGGACAGGTATCACCCCTCCACTTT.

This sequence joins TRBV5-1 and TRBJ2-7; 10 nucleotides align to TRBD1. V dropped 3 bases and J dropped 3; count of bases not matched to a gene: 3. Germline CDR1 SGHRS, CDR2 YFSETQ. The CDR3 sequence is 14 residues long. CDR3 sequence (DNA): TGCGCCAGCAGCTACCGGACAGGGGGCTACGAGCAGTACTTC. Residues: CASSYRTGGYEQYF.